The 28 T cell receptor beta chains listed next were all sequenced from one sample in a study of beta chain features in type 1 diabetes. The study reverse transcribed the entire isolated RNA, so it sequenced expressed TCRB transcripts. Profiling relied on immunoSEQ multiplex PCR, and the TCRdb table lists in-frame clones only, not all of them. The sample includes about 150,000 clones, approximately 10% seen only once; the top ten take roughly 2%. The specimen was central memory CD4+ T cells from blood. These TCRs come from a man aged 18 to 35 in good health.

This rearrangement joins TRBV27 to TRBJ2-7; D tentatively reads TRBD1 or TRBD2 (7 bases each). This CDR3 is built from 13 residues. CDR1 is MNHEY, CDR2 SMNVEV, per germline (reference sequence). Trimming pared 4 bases from V and 4 bases from J, leaving 11 bases between. DNA for the CDR3: TGTGCCAGCAGTTGGCAGGGGGGGTACGAGCAGTACTTC. Residues: CASSWQGGYEQYF.

V gene TRBV6-5 combines with J gene TRBJ2-1; D not certain. V gave up 7 bases and J gave up 5 bases, with 6 bases separating them. Germline assignment: CDR1 MNHEY and CDR2 SVGAGI. CDR3 length equals 11 residues. The CDR3 loop reads CASTDNNEQFF. The CDR3 DNA is TGTGCCAGCACCGACAACAATGAGCAGTTCTTC.

This chain uses TRBV7-9 with TRBJ2-5; either TRBD1 or TRBD2 may fit D (5 bases each). The V end lost 5 bases, the J end lost 1 base, and 17 bases lay between the germline ends. The CDR3 loop spans 16 amino acids. Per the germline V gene, CDR1 is SEHNR and CDR2 is FQNEAQ (reference sequence). CDR3 DNA: TGTGCCAGCAGCAGACAGAGGGTGTTAGCCCAAGAGACCCAGTACTTC. Its protein product is CASSRQRVLAQETQYF.

The chain carries TRBV7-2 and TRBJ1-2; 8 nucleotides agree with TRBD1. J gave up 5 bases and V 4 bases, and 9 bases lay outside the gene matches. This CDR3 is built from 15 residues. The germline V gene has CDR1 SGHTA and CDR2 FQGNSA. The CDR3 sequence is CASSSGQGLSYGYTF. CDR3 in DNA: TGTGCCAGCAGCTCCGGACAGGGTTTGTCGTATGGCTACACCTTC.

This clone was counted between two and nine times. The chain carries TRBV5-1 and TRBJ2-3, with a tentative D call TRBD1 (5 bases). The V end lost 1 base, the J end lost 1 base, and 7 bases lay between the germline ends. CDR3 length: 14 residues. The germline V gene has CDR1 SGHRS and CDR2 YFSETQ. The DNA for the CDR3 is TGCGCCAGCAGCTTGACAGGCCGCACAGATACGCAGTATTTT. It translates to CASSLTGRTDTQYF.

This clone was observed a few times. The CDR3 nucleotides are TGTGCCAGCAGTTACCTAGCGGGGAACACAGATACGCAGTATTTT. It specifies CASSYLAGNTDTQYF. The V call is TRBV7-9, the J call TRBJ2-3, with 9 positions matching TRBD2. Losses at the gene ends were 6 bases for V and 2 bases for J; bases not matched to a gene: 6. Looked up from germline, CDR1 is SEHNR and CDR2 is FQNEAQ (reference sequence). The CDR3 loop spans 15 amino acids.

This clone was found many times. The chain couples TRBV28 to TRBJ2-1; 7 bases are a match to TRBD1. CDR1 is MDHEN, CDR2 SYDVKM, per germline. V lost 5 bases and J lost 4; bases outside the gene matches: 14. The CDR3 extends over 17 amino acids. Written as DNA, the CDR3 is TGTGCCAGCAGTACTCCAAGCCCGGGACAGCAATACAATGAGCAGTTCTTC. Residues: CASSTPSPGQQYNEQFF.

In this sample, this clone turned up many times. V usage is TRBV7-9 and J usage is TRBJ1-4; D is uncertain. Germline CDR1 reads SEHNR; CDR2 reads FQNEAQ (reference sequence). Trimming cost V 1 base and J 7 bases, with 16 bases left between them. This CDR3 has 16 residues. The CDR3 sequence is CASSLVPVPEGEKLFF. CDR3 DNA sequence: TGTGCCAGCAGCTTAGTCCCTGTGCCAGAGGGTGAAAAACTGTTTTTT.

This clone was detected only a few times. The chain links TRBV15 to TRBJ2-1; possible D gene TRBD2, 6 bases. V lost 0 bases, J lost 8 bases, and 23 bases lay in between. Germline CDR1 and CDR2: LNHNV and YYDKDF (reference sequence). The CDR3 contains 18 residues. CDR3 nucleotide sequence: TGTGCCACCAGCAGAGATGGCGGGCGGTGGGGGGAACCGGATGAGCAGTTCTTC. This encodes CATSRDGGRWGEPDEQFF.

V and J are TRBV7-8 and TRBJ2-2; D may be TRBD2 (6 bases). This CDR3 contains 16 residues. Germline V gives CDR1 SGHVS, CDR2 FQNEAQ. V lost 5 bases and J 4 bases, leaving 17 bases between the germline ends. CDR3 sequence reads: CASSARLERVTGELFF. For the CDR3, the DNA is TGTGCCAGCAGCGCCCGACTGGAGCGGGTCACCGGGGAGCTGTTTTTT.

CDR3 DNA sequence: TGCAGCGCCAACGAACAGGGGAACACCGGGGAGCTGTTTTTT. The encoded protein is CSANEQGNTGELFF. The V gene is TRBV29-1, the J gene TRBJ2-2; a possible D gene is TRBD1 (6 bases). This CDR3 is 14 amino acids long. Trimming left V 7 bases short and J 1 base short, with 13 bases between. The germline CDR1 and CDR2 sequences are SQVTM and ANQGSEA.

As concerns this clone: Given a much more abundant clone one base away, this may be a read error. Within the sample, other DNA sequences also encode this same CDR3. The rearrangement joins TRBV7-3 to TRBJ1-1, with unresolved D. Germline lookup yields CDR1 SGHTA and CDR2 FQGTGA. The CDR3 has 13 residues. V lost 5 bases to trimming and J lost 1 base, with 8 bases between them. The CDR3 region has the DNA TGTGCCAGCAGCGTCCAAGAGAACACTGAAGCTTTCTTT. The encoded protein is CASSVQENTEAFF. The complete variable domain, with remaining parts taken from reference TRBV7-3 and TRBJ1-1, reads GAGVSQTPSNKVTEKGKYVELRCDPISGHTALYWYRQSLGQGPEFLIYFQGTGAADDSGLPNDRFFAVRPEGSVSTLKIQRTERGDSAVYLCASSVQENTEAFFGQGTRLTVV.

This clone was seen more than once but under ten times. The rearrangement uses TRBV11-1 and TRBJ2-2; the D is unclear. Germline CDR1 reads SGHAT; CDR2 reads FQDESV (reference sequence). Trimming shortened V by 1 base and J by 0 bases, and 9 bases separated the two germline ends. The CDR3 sequence is 16 residues long. The DNA of the CDR3 is TGTGCCAGCAGCTTAGTACGGAACGCGAACACCGGGGAGCTGTTTTTT. This codes for CASSLVRNANTGELFF.

The chain is built from TRBV7-2 and TRBJ1-6; the D gene is possibly TRBD1 (5 bases). V lost 6 bases to trimming and J lost 5 bases, with 11 bases between them. The germline gives CDR1 SGHTA, CDR2 FQGNSA. This CDR3 spans 14 amino acids. CDR3 loop: CASRMGRDNSPLHF. As DNA, the CDR3 is TGTGCCAGCAGGATGGGACGGGATAATTCACCCCTCCACTTT.

The rearrangement uses TRBV15 and TRBJ2-7; 9 nucleotides match TRBD2. The CDR3 spans 14 residues. V lost 6 bases to trimming and J lost 3 bases; unmatched junction nucleotides: 6. Germline V gene lookup returns CDR1 LNHNV and CDR2 YYDKDF (reference sequence). The CDR3 loop reads CATRAAGGSYEQYF. The CDR3 DNA follows: TGTGCCACCAGGGCGGCGGGAGGGAGCTACGAGCAGTACTTC.

This clone was observed at least ten times. The chain has TRBV9 and TRBJ1-2; D not certain. This CDR3 is built from 16 residues. Germline V gives CDR1 SGDLS, CDR2 YYNGEE. Trimming took off 0 bases at V and 0 bases at J, with 12 bases between the two ends. The chain's CDR3 is CASSVDPQPTNYGYTF. The CDR3 DNA is TGTGCCAGCAGCGTAGACCCGCAGCCCACTAACTATGGCTACACCTTC.

The chain links TRBV5-1 to TRBJ1-1; 10 bases map to TRBD1. The CDR3 is made up of 15 amino acids. Trimming at V came to 4 bases and at J to 0 bases, leaving 3 bases not matched to a gene. The germline V gene has CDR1 SGHRS and CDR2 YFSETQ. The DNA for the CDR3 is TGCGCCAGCAGCAGGGACAGGGGCATGAACACTGAAGCTTTCTTT. This gives the protein CASSRDRGMNTEAFF.

This clone was detected a few times. The chain couples TRBV10-3 to TRBJ2-2, with TRBD1 as a possible D gene (6 bases). V was pared by 7 bases and J by 3 bases, with 15 bases between. The CDR3 is 15 residues long. Germline CDR1 ENHRY, CDR2 SYGVKD. CDR3 sequence: CAITHTQGYTGELFF. Written as DNA, the CDR3 is TGTGCCATCACTCATACTCAGGGGTACACCGGGGAGCTGTTTTTT.

This clone was found a few times. V and J are TRBV29-1 and TRBJ2-5; 9 bases match TRBD1. CDR1 SQVTM and CDR2 ANQGSEA come from the germline V gene. V was pared by 6 bases and J by 4 bases, with 3 bases of the junction left unmatched. The CDR3 extends over 12 amino acids. The CDR3 spells CSVVTGGETQYF. CDR3 coding DNA: TGCAGCGTGGTGACAGGGGGAGAGACCCAGTACTTC.

This clone was observed a few times. This same CDR3 is encoded by further DNA sequences in the sample. This rearrangement joins TRBV18 to TRBJ2-5; D unresolved. The germline V and J ends were trimmed by 0 bases and 4 bases, with 9 bases remaining between them. The CDR3 totals 14 residues. CDR1 is KGHSH and CDR2 is LQKENI in the germline V gene. The CDR3: CASSPPPLRETQYF. For the CDR3, the DNA is TGTGCCAGCTCACCACCCCCCCTGCGAGAGACCCAGTACTTC. Complete variable domain (other parts from reference TRBV18 and TRBJ2-5): NAGVMQNPRHLVRRRGQEARLRCSPMKGHSHVYWYRQLPEEGLKFMVYLQKENIIDESGMPKERFSAEFPKEGPSILRIQQVVRGDSAAYFCASSPPPLRETQYFGPGTRLLVL.

This clone was seen more than once but under ten times. The CDR3 loop reads CASSFRGRAYEQYF. The CDR3 DNA sequence: TGTGCCAGCAGTTTCAGGGGGAGGGCCTACGAGCAGTACTTC. The V call is TRBV5-4, the J call TRBJ2-7; perhaps D is TRBD1 or TRBD2 (7 bases each). This CDR3 contains 14 residues. Trimming took 5 bases from V and 2 from J, leaving 14 bases between them. The germline CDR1 and CDR2 sequences are SGHNT and YYREEE (reference sequence).

This clone was seen only a few times. The genes are TRBV5-6 and TRBJ1-2; tentatively, D is TRBD1 (6 bases). V lost 0 bases to trimming and J lost 2 bases, with 8 bases between them. Germline CDR1 reads SGHDT; CDR2 reads YYEEEE. The CDR3 is 14 residues long. The DNA for the CDR3 is TGTGCCAGCAGCTTGGTGGGGACAAACTATGGCTACACCTTC. As protein: CASSLVGTNYGYTF.

CDR3 DNA: TGTGCCAGCAGCTTAGTGGGAATCAGCACAGATACGCAGTATTTT. It specifies CASSLVGISTDTQYF. This sequence joins TRBV7-3 and TRBJ2-3; no firm D call. From germline, CDR1 is SGHTA and CDR2 FQGTGA. The CDR3 loop spans 15 amino acids. V was trimmed by 2 bases and J by 0 bases, leaving 9 bases between them.

This clone has more than one count but fewer than ten. One junction end disagrees with the germline gene, perhaps due to a read error. V is TRBV28 and J is TRBJ2-7; TRBD2 matches 7 bases. The CDR3 contains 11 residues. CDR1 is MDHEN and CDR2 is SYDVKM in the germline V gene. CDR3 loop: CASRWEGLQAF. The DNA of the CDR3 is TGTGCCAGCAGATGGGAGGGACTCCAAGCTTTC.

This clone turned up a few times. The chain employs TRBV25-1 and TRBJ1-3; D uncertain. The CDR3 extends over 13 amino acids. Trimming removed 6 bases at V and 0 bases at J, with 6 bases between. Germline V CDR1 and CDR2: MGHDK, SYGVNS. The CDR3 is CASRKFSGNTIYF. CDR3 nucleotides: TGTGCCAGCAGAAAGTTCTCTGGAAACACCATATATTTT. The whole variable domain, filled in from reference TRBV25-1 and TRBJ1-3, reads EADIYQTPRYLVIGTGKKITLECSQTMGHDKMYWYQQDPGMELHLIHYSYGVNSTEKGDLSSESTVSRIRTEHFPLTLESARPSHTSQYLCASRKFSGNTIYFGEGSWLTVV.

The chain combines TRBV2 with TRBJ2-3; 8 nucleotides line up with TRBD2. V was clipped by 4 bases and J by 5 bases; unmatched bases: 8. The germline CDR1 and CDR2 sequences are SNHLY and FYNNEI. This CDR3 spans 15 amino acids. In DNA, the CDR3 is TGTGCCAGCAGTGTGCCAGCGGGAGCCAGAGATACGCAGTATTTT. Its protein is CASSVPAGARDTQYF.

This clone was counted only a few times. The chain combines TRBV19 with TRBJ1-2; D perhaps matches TRBD1 (6 bases). V was clipped by 7 bases and J by 6 bases, with 12 bases between them. The CDR3 extends over 12 amino acids. The V gene's germline CDR1 is LNHDA and CDR2 SQIVND (reference sequence). In nucleotides, the CDR3 is TGTGCCAGTAACCGGGGGCGAGATGGCTACACCTTC. Its protein product is CASNRGRDGYTF. The full variable domain, its missing parts supplied by reference TRBV19 and TRBJ1-2, is DGGITQSPKYLFRKEGQNVTLSCEQNLNHDAMYWYRQDPGQGLRLIYYSQIVNDFQKGDIAEGYSVSREKKESFPLTVTSAQKNPTAFYLCASNRGRDGYTFGSGTRLTVV.

This clone was seen only a few times. The J gene is TRBJ1-5, the V gene TRBV18; D remains ambiguous. This CDR3 spans 13 amino acids. V shed 1 base and J shed 5 bases, with 6 bases lying between them. From germline, CDR1 is KGHSH and CDR2 LQKENI. The CDR3 coding sequence is TGTGCCAGCTCACCACGAGCGGATCAGCCCCAGCATTTT. Its translation: CASSPRADQPQHF.